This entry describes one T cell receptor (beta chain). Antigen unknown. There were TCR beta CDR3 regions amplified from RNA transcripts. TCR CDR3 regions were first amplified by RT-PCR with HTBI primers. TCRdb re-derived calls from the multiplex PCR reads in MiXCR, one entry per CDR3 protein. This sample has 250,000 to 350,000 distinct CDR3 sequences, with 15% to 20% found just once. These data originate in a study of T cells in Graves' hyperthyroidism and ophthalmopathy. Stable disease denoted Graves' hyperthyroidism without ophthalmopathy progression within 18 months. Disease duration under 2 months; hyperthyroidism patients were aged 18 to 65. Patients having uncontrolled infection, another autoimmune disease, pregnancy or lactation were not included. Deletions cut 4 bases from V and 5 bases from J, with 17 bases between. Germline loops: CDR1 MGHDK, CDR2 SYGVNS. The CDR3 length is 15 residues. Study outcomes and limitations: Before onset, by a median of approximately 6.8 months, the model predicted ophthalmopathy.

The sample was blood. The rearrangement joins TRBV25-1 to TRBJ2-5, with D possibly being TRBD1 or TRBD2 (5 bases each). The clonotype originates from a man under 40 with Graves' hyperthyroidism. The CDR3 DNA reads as TGTGCCAGCAGTGCCTACGGGACGGTGGGGGAGACCCAGTACTTC. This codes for CASSAYGTVGETQYF.